This passage covers 5 T cell receptor beta chains from one sample sequenced in a study of T-cell reconstitution after alpha-beta-depleted transplantation in children. Unique molecular identifiers were incorporated during preparation of the TCRbeta library. MiXCR, applied by TCRdb to the PCR reads, yields one record per CDR3 protein. The profile covers approximately 520,000 distinct CDR3 sequences, with about an eighth appearing a single time and 14% taken by the ten largest. The sequencing here drew on PBMCs, mostly from graft donor cells, taken 180 days after TCRalphabeta/CD19-depleted stem cell transplant. Every receptor here comes from a female patient aged 2-9 years who had a stem cell transplant for aplastic anemia, so the T cells may come from the graft donor.

This clonotype has a handful of counts. This rearrangement joins TRBV6-1 to TRBJ1-1; a possible D gene is TRBD1 (6 bases). Germline assignment: CDR1 MNHNS and CDR2 SASEGT. Trimming removed 6 bases at V and 6 bases at J, with 14 bases between. The CDR3 consists of 13 residues. The CDR3 coding sequence is TGTGCCAGCAGCCGGACAGTGTGGGCTGAAGCTTTCTTT. Amino acids: CASSRTVWAEAFF.

The chain uses TRBV6-2 or TRBV6-3 and TRBJ1-1; no firm D call. Trimming took off 2 bases at V and 0 bases at J, with 7 bases between the two ends. Germline V gene sequence: CDR1 MNHEY, CDR2 SVGEGT. CDR3 size: 14 residues. The CDR3 loop is CASSYGYMNTEAFF. In DNA form, the CDR3 reads TGTGCCAGCAGTTACGGATACATGAACACTGAAGCTTTCTTT.

Ten or more counts support this clonotype. V and J are TRBV27 and TRBJ2-7; TRBD1 is a possible D gene (6 bases). Germline values: CDR1 MNHEY, CDR2 SMNVEV (reference sequence). V was clipped by 1 base and J by 3 bases, with 7 bases between them. The length of the CDR3 is 13 residues. DNA of the CDR3: TGTGCCAGCAGTTTATTGGACAGCTACGAGCAGTACTTC. It is translated as CASSLLDSYEQYF.

The chain carries TRBV5-1 and TRBJ2-3; the match to TRBD2 covers 10 bases. Germline V gene sequence: CDR1 SGHRS, CDR2 YFSETQ. This CDR3 is built from 17 residues. J was trimmed by 3 bases and V by 4 bases; bases with no gene match: 11. As DNA, the CDR3 is TGCGCCAGCAGCCCAGCGGGAGGGCCGGGGGAAACAGATACGCAGTATTTT. Its protein product is CASSPAGGPGETDTQYF.

This clonotype was observed many times. The chain uses TRBV6-2 or TRBV6-3 and TRBJ1-6; D remains ambiguous. Per germline, CDR1 MNHEY and CDR2 SVGEGT. The CDR3 contains 16 residues. Trimming took off 7 bases at V and 4 bases at J, with 17 bases between the two ends. The DNA for the CDR3 is TGTGCCAGCACCCCTGGACGAGAAAAATATAATTCACCCCTCCACTTT. This translates into CASTPGREKYNSPLHF.